This T cell receptor (beta chain) came from a study of T cells in Graves' hyperthyroidism and ophthalmopathy. This clonotype was seen more than once but under ten times. Ophthalmopathy patients showed a Clinical Activity Score of at least 3, NOSPECS grade of at least 4 and duration under 3 months. Lactation, pregnancy, other autoimmune disease or uncontrolled infection excluded patients. The diagnoses drew upon clinical symptoms, serum thyroxine and TRAb, thyroid ultrasound and orbital computed tomography. Fresh 10 ml peripheral blood yielded PBMCs. The CDR3 contains 13 residues. Germline loops: CDR1 SGHTA, CDR2 FQGNSA. The V end was cut by 4 bases, the J end by 8 bases, with 11 bases between. RNA transcripts provided the source from which TCR beta CDR3 regions were amplified. Researchers ran a first-round RT-PCR on the TCR CDR3 using the HTBI primer set. MiXCR, applied by TCRdb to the multiplex PCR reads, yields one record per CDR3 protein. The profile shows around 490,000 distinct CDR3 sequences, just under 20% of them singletons.

The source is a middle-aged man with Graves' ophthalmopathy. The chain recombines TRBV7-2 with TRBJ1-4; D is uncertain. The sample comprised blood. CDR3 in amino acids: CASSSYNEEKLFF. The CDR3 DNA is TGTGCCAGCAGCTCATATAACGAGGAAAAACTGTTTTTT. Looking up the rest from reference TRBV7-2 and TRBJ1-4 gives the full variable domain: GAGVSQSPSNKVTEKGKDVELRCDPISGHTALYWYRQSLGQGLEFLIYFQGNSAPDKSGLPSDRFSAERTGGSVSTLTIQRTQQEDSAVYLCASSSYNEEKLFFGSGTQLSVL.